This T cell receptor (beta chain) was sequenced in a study of shared clonotypes between healthy human individuals. This clone was recorded once. Its antigen is unknown. Recent acute infections and vaccinations were absent in the healthy HIV-negative adult donors. Running of the assay took place at deep level. Per the study methods: ImmunoSEQ only sent back junction sequences with no quality scores, so filtering was done differently. Repertoires were generated with immunoSEQ multiplex PCR, while TCRdb's copy carries only in-frame clones and drops some. V, J and clone size were drawn from that table, and D and trimming were deduced from the DNA. Of some 650,000 clones listed, 97% are singletons. Whole-study results and caveats: Non-shared clonotypes displayed generation probabilities falling below those of clonotypes present in all four donors.

The CDR3 spans 12 residues. V was clipped by 2 bases and J by 5 bases, with 6 bases between them. The germline V gene encodes CDR1 WSHSY and CDR2 SAAADI. The TCR comes from a woman aged 25 to 45 in good health. The sample taken for sequencing was naive CD4+ T cells sorted from blood. Sample subset: CD45RA+ positively selected. The chain couples TRBV10-2 to TRBJ2-5; D unclear. The DNA of the CDR3 is TGCGCCAGCAGTGAGGAGGTGGAGACCCAGTACTTC. Protein sequence: CASSEEVETQYF.